The clone carrying this T cell receptor (beta chain) was detected only a few times. This specimen comes from a study of blood T cell repertoires in COVID-19. As for the study in general: PBMCs, B-cell-depleted T cells, or T cells provided the cDNA or gDNA that made up the material.

Trimming left V 4 bases short and J 2 bases short, with 8 bases between. The CDR3 covers 13 residues. The germline CDR1 and CDR2 sequences are SNHLY and FYNNEI. In the authors' methods: Amplification from reference gene primers served as the basis for estimated nucleated cell counts. Using immunoSEQ multiplex PCR, the repertoire was profiled, and TCRdb retains in-frame clones only, with some absent. V and J calls and clone size are copied from that table; D and trimming were computed from the DNA. The sample yields about 380,000 clones, roughly 86% seen once. The chain recombines TRBV2 with TRBJ2-5; the D gene is possibly TRBD2 (5 bases). This TCR came from a human donor with acute or convalescent COVID-19. The donor label of this sample is uncertain. Sample: peripheral blood. CDR3 protein: CASSVKRQETQYF. The CDR3 nucleotides read TGTGCCAGCAGTGTCAAGCGGCAAGAGACCCAGTACTTC.